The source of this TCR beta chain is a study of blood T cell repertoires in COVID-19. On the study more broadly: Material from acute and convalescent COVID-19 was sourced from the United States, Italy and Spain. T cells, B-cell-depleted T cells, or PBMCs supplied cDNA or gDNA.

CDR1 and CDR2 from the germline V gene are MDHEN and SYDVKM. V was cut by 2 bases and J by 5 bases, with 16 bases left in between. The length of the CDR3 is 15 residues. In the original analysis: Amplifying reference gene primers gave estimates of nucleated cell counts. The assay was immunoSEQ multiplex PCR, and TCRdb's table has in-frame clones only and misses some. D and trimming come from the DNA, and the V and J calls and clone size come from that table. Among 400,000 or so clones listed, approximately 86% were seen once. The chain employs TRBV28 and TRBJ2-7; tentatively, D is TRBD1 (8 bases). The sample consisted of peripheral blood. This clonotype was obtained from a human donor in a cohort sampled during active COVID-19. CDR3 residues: CASSLLRQGRDEQYF. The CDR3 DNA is TGTGCCAGCAGTTTACTAAGACAGGGGAGGGACGAGCAGTACTTC. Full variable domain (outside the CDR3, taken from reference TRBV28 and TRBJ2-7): DVKVTQSSRYLVKRTGEKVFLECVQDMDHENMFWYRQDPGLGLRLIYFSYDVKMKEKGDIPEGYSVSREKKERFSLILESASTNQTSMYLCASSLLRQGRDEQYFGPGTRLTVT.